This TCR beta chain came from a study of graft-versus-host responses after intestinal transplantation. Study summary: Multivisceral, liver-intestinal, or isolated intestinal transplants were given to recipients.

With regard to this clone: Its antigen is still unknown.

Sequencing used immunoSEQ multiplex PCR; TCRdb keeps in-frame clones, though not all of them. The data contain tens of thousands of clones, approximately 94% of them singletons. The receptor was isolated from a human donor who received an intestinal transplant. Sequenced material: unstimulated CD8+ T cells sorted from spleen or lymph node cells, taken before intestinal transplant.

The CDR3 loop reads CASRKQDYTEAFF. CDR3 in DNA: TGCGCCAGCAGGAAGCAGGACTATACTGAAGCTTTCTTT. The rearrangement links TRBV4-3 to TRBJ1-1; D is unclear. Germline lookup yields CDR1 LGHNA and CDR2 YSLEER. The CDR3 runs to 13 residues. Trimming pared 6 bases from V and 5 bases from J, leaving 13 bases between.